This T cell receptor (beta chain) is from a study of blood T cell repertoires in COVID-19. Study summary: Acute and convalescent COVID-19 samples came from the United States, Italy and Spain.

Only in-frame clones appear in the TCRdb table, and some are missing; sequencing was by immunoSEQ multiplex PCR. The table has fewer than 55,000 clones, about four fifths seen once. The CDR3 sequence is 18 residues long. The chain links TRBV21-1 to TRBJ2-4; the D call of TRBD1 is as the table states it, not checked on the DNA. TRBV21-1 is an annotated pseudogene. Sequencing was done on a sample of peripheral blood. The source is a man between 50 and 59 years old with acute or convalescent COVID-19. CDR3 DNA: TGTGCCAGCAGCAAACCCTGGGACAGGGTAGAGTACAAAAACATTCAGTACTTC. Amino acid sequence: CASSKPWDRVEYKNIQYF.